This entry lists 22 T cell receptor beta chains sequenced from one sample in a study of CD8+ T cells in alopecia areata. Following RNA extraction, reverse transcription yielded cDNA that acted as the sequencing template. Assay: immunoSEQ multiplex PCR; the TCRdb copy retains only in-frame clones and omits some. The repertoire holds almost 250,000 clones, 65% to 70% seen once, with 0.95% to 1.5% in the top ten. Sequenced here: CD4+ T cells sorted from blood, sampled at week 0. Source of these receptors: a human donor with alopecia areata.

V and J are TRBV18 and TRBJ1-1, with a weak D call TRBD1 (6 bases). Looked up from germline, CDR1 is KGHSH and CDR2 is LQKENI. CDR3 size: 15 residues. V gave up 0 bases and J gave up 0 bases, with 8 bases separating them. The CDR3 reads CASSPPGAMNTEAFF. In nucleotides, the CDR3 is TGTGCCAGCTCACCACCGGGGGCTATGAACACTGAAGCTTTCTTT.

The chain couples TRBV6-5 to TRBJ1-1; a weak D match, TRBD1 (5 bases). This CDR3 has 14 residues. Germline V gene lookup returns CDR1 MNHEY and CDR2 SVGAGI. Trimming left V 0 bases short and J 10 bases short, with 15 bases between. CDR3 nucleotides: TGTGCCAGCAGTTACTCGCGGCAGGGTGCTGGAGCTTTCTTT. The encoded protein is CASSYSRQGAGAFF.

The CDR3 spells CASSLSGSREQYF. The CDR3 bases are TGTGCCAGCAGCCTATCAGGGTCCCGCGAGCAGTACTTC. This chain connects TRBV7-9 to TRBJ2-7; D perhaps matches TRBD1 (5 bases). The germline V and J ends were trimmed by 5 bases and 6 bases, with 14 bases remaining between them. This CDR3 is 13 amino acids long. The V gene's germline CDR1 is SEHNR and CDR2 FQNEAQ (reference sequence). Combining the CDR3 with reference TRBV7-9 and TRBJ2-7 gives the whole variable domain DTGVSQNPRHKITKRGQNVTFRCDPISEHNRLYWYRQTLGQGPEFLTYFQNEAQLEKSRLLSDRFSAERPKGSFSTLEIQRTEQGDSAMYLCASSLSGSREQYFGPGTRLTVT.

The rearrangement uses TRBV10-2 and TRBJ1-6; D call uncertain. Germline CDR1 is WSHSY and CDR2 is SAAADI. CDR3 size: 13 residues. V lost 8 bases and J 7 bases, leaving 12 bases between the germline ends. The CDR3 nucleotides read TGCGCCAGCGCGGCGGGGATCAATTCACCCCTCCACTTT. The encoded protein is CASAAGINSPLHF.

The chain is built from TRBV25-1 and TRBJ2-7, with D perhaps matching TRBD2 (5 bases). The CDR3 has 14 amino acids. Germline assignment: CDR1 MGHDK and CDR2 SYGVNS. V dropped 1 base and J dropped 5 bases, with 12 bases sitting between them. CDR3 sequence reads: CASSESRPRDEQYF. The CDR3 DNA follows: TGTGCCAGCAGTGAATCTAGACCGAGGGACGAGCAGTACTTC.

On this clone itself: One end of the junction does not line up with germline, which may come from a read error. The genes are TRBV7-7 and TRBJ1-4, with D possibly being TRBD1 (5 bases). The CDR3 length is 19 residues. The germline gives CDR1 SSHAT, CDR2 FNYEAQ (reference sequence). This CDR3 reads CASSLGATGHIATNEKLFF. In nucleotides, the CDR3 is TGTGCTAGCAGCTTAGGGGCCACAGGCCACATTGCAACTAATGAAAAACTGTTTTTT.

This clone was detected a few times. The chain couples TRBV5-4 to TRBJ1-5; D is uncertain. V lost 4 bases, J lost 5 bases, and 7 bases lay in between. The CDR3 is made up of 12 amino acids. Germline V CDR1 and CDR2: SGHNT, YYREEE (reference sequence). CDR3: CASSVRDQPQHF. In DNA, the CDR3 is TGTGCCAGCAGCGTGAGGGATCAGCCCCAGCATTTT.

This clone has more than one count but fewer than ten. The V call is TRBV25-1, the J call TRBJ1-1; D not resolved. V dropped 3 bases and J dropped 1 base, with 12 bases sitting between them. Germline CDR1 and CDR2: MGHDK and SYGVNS. CDR3 length: 15 residues. This chain's CDR3 is CASSEAGLRNTEAFF. Here the CDR3 DNA reads TGTGCCAGCAGTGAGGCGGGCCTTCGGAACACTGAAGCTTTCTTT. Combining the CDR3 with reference TRBV25-1 and TRBJ1-1 gives the whole variable domain EADIYQTPRYLVIGTGKKITLECSQTMGHDKMYWYQQDPGMELHLIHYSYGVNSTEKGDLSSESTVSRIRTEHFPLTLESARPSHTSQYLCASSEAGLRNTEAFFGQGTRLTVV.

The rearrangement joins TRBV5-1 to TRBJ2-1; 7 bases are a match to TRBD1. This CDR3 is built from 15 residues. The V gene's germline CDR1 is SGHRS and CDR2 YFSETQ. J lost 4 bases, V lost 8 bases, and 12 bases had no gene match. CDR3 sequence reads: CASSQSGTEYNEQFF. The CDR3, as DNA: TGCGCCAGTTCCCAATCCGGGACAGAATACAATGAGCAGTTCTTC.

This clone was found a few times. The chain has TRBV2 and TRBJ1-4; TRBD1 is a possible D gene (6 bases). Germline CDR1 and CDR2: SNHLY and FYNNEI. With 3 bases removed from V and 5 bases from J, the gap between germline ends came to 7 bases. This CDR3 contains 13 residues. CDR3: CASSEGANEKLFF. The CDR3 coding sequence is TGTGCCAGCAGTGAGGGGGCAAATGAAAAACTGTTTTTT.

V is TRBV2 and J is TRBJ2-3; the D is unclear. The CDR3 is 12 residues long. V was cut by 2 bases and J by 5 bases, with 5 bases left in between. Germline-derived CDR1 and CDR2 are SNHLY and FYNNEI. In nucleotides, the CDR3 is TGTGCCAGCAGTGAATATGAAGATACGCAGTATTTT. The encoded protein is CASSEYEDTQYF.

J is TRBJ1-6 and V is TRBV18, with D possibly TRBD1 on 6 matching bases. The CDR3 is 17 residues long. V was cut by 1 base and J by 8 bases, with 18 bases left in between. Germline V gene lookup returns CDR1 KGHSH and CDR2 LQKENI. The CDR3 nucleotides are TGTGCCAGCTCACCACAGAACAGGGTGGGGCCTTATTCACCCCTCCACTTT. It is translated as CASSPQNRVGPYSPLHF.

The chain combines TRBV5-6 with TRBJ1-6; D gene ambiguous. This CDR3 is built from 16 residues. Trimming removed 0 bases from V and 8 bases from J, with 15 bases in between. Germline V CDR1 and CDR2: SGHDT, YYEEEE. The CDR3 DNA follows: TGTGCCAGCAGCTTGGCCGGAGCAAGACACCATTCACCCCTCCACTTT. Amino acids: CASSLAGARHHSPLHF.

This chain joins TRBV4-1 and TRBJ1-1; D not resolved. The CDR3 has 15 amino acids. Germline V lookup: CDR1 MGHRA, CDR2 YSYEKL. The V and J ends lost 2 bases and 5 bases respectively, with 15 bases between them. This chain's CDR3 is CASSQTSKGGTEAFF. The CDR3 coding sequence is TGCGCCAGCAGCCAAACTTCCAAGGGCGGGACTGAAGCTTTCTTT.

The chain uses TRBV11-2 and TRBJ2-2; D is possibly TRBD1 (5 bases). Germline CDR1 reads SGHAT; CDR2 reads FQNNGV. V gave up 5 bases and J gave up 5 bases, with 12 bases separating them. This CDR3 contains 14 residues. CDR3 nucleotide sequence: TGTGCCAGCAGCATTCAGGGCAGGACCGGGGAGCTGTTTTTT. This codes for CASSIQGRTGELFF.

This clone was observed a single time. The V gene is TRBV29-1, the J gene TRBJ2-3, with TRBD1 matching over 8 bases. Trimming cost V 4 bases and J 2 bases; bases outside gene matches: 8. This CDR3 spans 15 amino acids. In germline, CDR1 is SQVTM, CDR2 ANQGSEA. The CDR3 bases are TGCAGCGTTGTTCCCACAGGGGGTCCCACAGATACGCAGTATTTT. The encoded protein is CSVVPTGGPTDTQYF.

The chain carries TRBV25-1 and TRBJ1-5, with TRBD1 identical over 11 bases. With V trimmed by 4 bases and J by 4 bases, 3 bases remained unmatched. The CDR3 spans 15 residues. Germline V CDR1 and CDR2: MGHDK, SYGVNS. Written as DNA, the CDR3 is TGTGCCAGCAGTGGAGGACAGGGGGCGAATCAGCCCCAGCATTTT. It encodes CASSGGQGANQPQHF.

The chain employs TRBV30 and TRBJ2-4; weak D call: TRBD2 (5 bases). Per the germline V gene, CDR1 is GTSNPN and CDR2 is SVGIG (reference sequence). The CDR3 totals 16 residues. V shed 2 bases and J shed 0 bases, with 14 bases lying between them. The CDR3 bases are TGTGCCTGGAGTTCCCTGGGAGTCCAAGCCAAAAACATTCAGTACTTC. This codes for CAWSSLGVQAKNIQYF. Using reference TRBV30 and TRBJ2-4 for the parts outside the CDR3, the full variable domain is SQTIHQWPATLVQPVGSPLSLECTVEGTSNPNLYWYRQAAGRGLQLLFYSVGIGQISSEVPQNLSASRPQDRQFILSSKKLLLSDSGFYLCAWSSLGVQAKNIQYFGAGTRLSVL.

The CDR3 here is CASSSTSGGETQYF. DNA of the CDR3: TGTGCCAGCAGCTCGACTAGCGGGGGAGAGACCCAGTACTTC. The rearrangement joins TRBV9 to TRBJ2-5, with 12 positions matching TRBD2. Germline V gene data show CDR1 as SGDLS and CDR2 as YYNGEE. The CDR3 sequence is 14 residues long. The J segment lost 4 bases and the V segment lost 4 bases, leaving 2 bases of the junction unmatched.

V is TRBV6-5 and J is TRBJ1-5, with a tentative D call TRBD1 (5 bases). V was shortened by 6 bases and J by 2 bases, with 8 bases between the two germline ends. The germline CDR1 and CDR2 sequences are MNHEY and SVGAGI. This CDR3 region has 13 residues. CDR3 DNA: TGTGCCAGCAGAGACAGCGGCAATCAGCCCCAGCATTTT. Amino acids: CASRDSGNQPQHF.

V usage is TRBV29-1 and J usage is TRBJ2-2; either TRBD1 or TRBD2 may supply D (5 bases each). The CDR3 spans 15 residues. Germline CDR1 is SQVTM and CDR2 is ANQGSEA. The V end lost 2 bases, the J end lost 6 bases, and 16 bases lay between the germline ends. In DNA form, the CDR3 reads TGCAGCGTTGAAAGATCCGGGACCCTTCCCGGGGAGCTGTTTTTT. It specifies CSVERSGTLPGELFF.

The chain links TRBV5-1 to TRBJ2-3; no reliable D call. CDR1 is SGHRS, CDR2 YFSETQ, per germline. Trimming took 0 bases from V and 5 from J, leaving 10 bases between them. The CDR3 contains 14 residues. The CDR3 loop is CASSLGQKGDTQYF. The CDR3 DNA reads TGCGCCAGCAGCTTGGGTCAAAAAGGAGATACGCAGTATTTT.